Below are 14 T cell receptor beta chains sequenced from a single sample in a study of CD8 T cells in Susac syndrome. cDNA came from about 0.5 to 1 ug RNA primed by random hexamers. TCRdb re-derived calls from the immunoSEQ multiplex PCR reads in MiXCR, one entry per CDR3 protein. This table holds some 160,000 distinct CDR3 sequences, 92% found once. The material sequenced was CD4+ T cells from PBMCs. The source is a human donor in good health.

CDR3 loop: CASSLAQGQIGTIYF. CDR3 DNA sequence: TGTGCCAGCAGCTTAGCGCAGGGGCAGATTGGTACCATATATTTT. This sequence joins TRBV7-2 and TRBJ1-3; TRBD1 is a possible D gene (6 bases). The germline V and J ends were trimmed by 0 bases and 10 bases, with 16 bases remaining between them. Looked up from germline, CDR1 is SGHTA and CDR2 is FQGNSA. The CDR3 loop spans 15 amino acids.

The chain recombines TRBV5-1 with TRBJ2-2, with 10 bases that match TRBD2. The trim removed 4 bases at V and 3 bases at J, leaving 6 bases unmatched. CDR3 size: 16 residues. Germline V CDR1 and CDR2: SGHRS, YFSETQ. CDR3 loop: CASSRITSGDTGELFF. Here the CDR3 DNA reads TGCGCCAGCAGCCGGATAACTAGCGGGGACACCGGGGAGCTGTTTTTT. Combining the CDR3 with reference TRBV5-1 and TRBJ2-2 gives the whole variable domain KAGVTQTPRYLIKTRGQQVTLSCSPISGHRSVSWYQQTPGQGLQFLFEYFSETQRNKGNFPGRFSGRQFSNSRSEMNVSTLELGDSALYLCASSRITSGDTGELFFGEGSRLTVL.

The chain employs TRBV29-1 and TRBJ2-5, with 8 nucleotides matching TRBD1. The germline V gene has CDR1 SQVTM and CDR2 ANQGSEA. CDR3 size: 14 residues. V lost 1 base to trimming and J lost 5 bases; unmatched junction nucleotides: 6. In DNA, the CDR3 is TGCAGCGTTGAAGGCCGGACAGGGAGGGAGACCCAGTACTTC. This sequence encodes CSVEGRTGRETQYF.

This sequence joins TRBV28 and TRBJ2-2; no clear D gene. Trimming took off 4 bases at V and 7 bases at J, with 19 bases between the two ends. The CDR3 contains 16 residues. In germline, CDR1 is MDHEN, CDR2 SYDVKM. CDR3 in amino acids: CASSSTFSALGGELFF. The CDR3 region has the DNA TGTGCCAGCAGTTCCACCTTCAGCGCCCTCGGCGGGGAGCTGTTTTTT.

A single count supports this clonotype. The rearrangement uses TRBV27 and TRBJ2-1; 8 bases agree with TRBD1. This CDR3 has 14 residues. The V gene's germline CDR1 is MNHEY and CDR2 SMNVEV (reference sequence). Trimming took 6 bases from V and 8 from J; bases not matched to a gene: 9. The CDR3 sequence: CASRQGALGHEQFF. CDR3 bases: TGTGCCAGCAGGCAGGGGGCCTTGGGGCATGAGCAGTTCTTC.

In its sample, this clonotype was seen a few times. This chain joins TRBV7-9 and TRBJ1-3; D call uncertain. Germline V lookup: CDR1 SEHNR, CDR2 FQNEAQ (reference sequence). V lost 4 bases, J lost 2 bases, and 9 bases lay in between. This CDR3 comprises 14 residues. CDR3 coding DNA: TGTGCCAGCAGCTCGGGAGGAGCTGGAAACACCATATATTTT. It is translated as CASSSGGAGNTIYF.

The V gene is TRBV7-2, the J gene TRBJ2-1; TRBD1 aligns across 8 bases. The CDR3 spans 14 residues. CDR1 SGHTA and CDR2 FQGNSA come from the germline V gene. The V gene end was trimmed by 3 bases and the J gene end by 3 bases; junction bases not matched to a gene: 1. In nucleotides, the CDR3 is TGTGCCAGCAGCTTCGGACAGGGCTACAATGAGCAGTTCTTC. It codes for CASSFGQGYNEQFF. Full variable domain (outside the CDR3, taken from reference TRBV7-2 and TRBJ2-1): GAGVSQSPSNKVTEKGKDVELRCDPISGHTALYWYRQSLGQGLEFLIYFQGNSAPDKSGLPSDRFSAERTGGSVSTLTIQRTQQEDSAVYLCASSFGQGYNEQFFGPGTRLTVL.

Written as DNA, the CDR3 is TGTGCCACCAGTGCAAGGGGAGGTGGGGCCAACGTCCTGACTTTC. It encodes CATSARGGGANVLTF. V gene TRBV24-1 combines with J gene TRBJ2-6, with D tentatively TRBD2 (6 bases). Per germline, CDR1 KGHDR and CDR2 SFDVKD. The CDR3 loop spans 15 amino acids. V lost 5 bases and J 3 bases, leaving 10 bases between the germline ends.

This rearrangement joins TRBV24-1 to TRBJ2-7; D gene uncertain. V lost 0 bases to trimming and J lost 7 bases, with 15 bases between them. The germline V gene encodes CDR1 KGHDR and CDR2 SFDVKD. This CDR3 has 15 residues. As DNA, the CDR3 is TGTGCCACCAGTGATTTGACATTCTCCCGGAGAGAGCAGTACTTC. Translated: CATSDLTFSRREQYF.

The chain carries TRBV6-6 and TRBJ2-7, with D tentatively TRBD1 or TRBD2 (5 bases each). Trimming stripped 5 bases from V and 3 bases from J, with 11 bases between. The CDR3 has 13 residues. The V gene's germline CDR1 is MNHNY and CDR2 SVGAGI (reference sequence). This CDR3 reads CASSTGTDYEQYF. The CDR3 DNA follows: TGTGCCAGCAGTACTGGGACGGACTACGAGCAGTACTTC.

This chain links TRBV20-1 with TRBJ1-1; the match to TRBD1 covers 9 bases. The germline CDR1 and CDR2 sequences are DFQATT and SNEGSKA (reference sequence). This CDR3 is built from 15 residues. V lost 6 bases, J lost 11 bases, and 19 bases stayed unmatched. The CDR3, as DNA: TGCAGTGCCGATACAATATTCAACAGGGGGCTACTGGCTTTCTTT. This sequence encodes CSADTIFNRGLLAFF.

The chain employs TRBV28 and TRBJ2-7; TRBD2 matches 8 bases. Per the germline V gene, CDR1 is MDHEN and CDR2 is SYDVKM. This CDR3 has 15 amino acids. The V gene end was trimmed by 6 bases and the J gene end by 2 bases; junction bases not matched to a gene: 9. The CDR3 nucleotides read TGTGCCAGCAGGGCCGGGGGGGAGGGGGCCTACGAGCAGTACTTC. Translation gives CASRAGGEGAYEQYF.

This chain joins TRBV5-4 and TRBJ2-7; TRBD1 matches 9 bases. Trimming removed 3 bases from V and 3 bases from J; junction bases left unmatched: 7. This CDR3 has 15 residues. In germline, CDR1 is SGHNT, CDR2 YYREEE (reference sequence). The DNA for the CDR3 is TGTGCCAGCAGCTCCGCACAGGGGGCGGGCTACGAGCAGTACTTC. Translation gives CASSSAQGAGYEQYF.

The chain joins TRBV29-1 to TRBJ2-5, with 7 bases that match TRBD1. Trimming removed 5 bases from V and 2 bases from J; junction bases left unmatched: 8. The CDR3 has 14 amino acids. CDR1 and CDR2 from the germline V gene are SQVTM and ANQGSEA. CDR3 residues: CSVSHGQAQETQYF. The CDR3 DNA reads as TGCAGCGTTTCTCACGGACAGGCTCAAGAGACCCAGTACTTC. Full variable domain (rest looked up from reference TRBV29-1 and TRBJ2-5): SAVISQKPSRDICQRGTSLTIQCQVDSQVTMMFWYRQQPGQSLTLIATANQGSEATYESGFVIDKFPISRPNLTFSTLTVSNMSPEDSSIYLCSVSHGQAQETQYFGPGTRLLVL.